This T cell receptor (beta chain) is drawn from a study of cytomegalovirus exposure and HLA in healthy donors. Concerning this clone itself: As yet, its antigen is unknown.

Participants comprised healthy donors of bone marrow. The PCR was carried out with 60 Vbeta primers and 13 Jbeta primers. TCRdb keeps only in-frame clones here, not all; method: immunoSEQ multiplex PCR. Listed are 25,000 to 30,000 clones; roughly 0.76% falls within the top ten. The V end lost 4 bases, the J end lost 8 bases, and 8 bases lay between the germline ends. Germline CDR1 GTSNPN, CDR2 SVGIG (reference sequence). This CDR3 has 11 residues. The study, taken as a whole, reports: Presence/absence analyses assumed roughly uniform sequencing depth across donors, which may not hold. An observed cluster of highly shared sequence variants was recorded as a likely sequencing artifact.

V usage is TRBV30 and J usage is TRBJ1-4; D not certain. The sequence was obtained from a man younger than 40 in good health and CMV-seronegative. Sequencing was performed on PBMCs. CDR3 protein: CAWMGGEKLFF. DNA of the CDR3: TGTGCCTGGATGGGAGGGGAAAAACTGTTTTTT.